These T cell receptor beta chains were read from a single sample in a study of CD8 T cells in Susac syndrome. TCRdb recomputed calls from the immunoSEQ multiplex PCR reads with MiXCR, one row per CDR3 protein. The table records about 180,000 distinct CDR3 sequences, approximately 95% of them present only once. Sequenced: CD8+ T cells from PBMCs. Receptors originate from a human donor with multiple sclerosis. CDR3s include the opening cysteine and the closing phenylalanine or tryptophan. Fields, in order: clone size, J gene, V gene, CDR3 length, D gene, CDR3 DNA, CDR3 protein. The D gene is left open where the match is weak. Part of the rows lack a size; the others show once, few, many or a class for expanded clones.

>once|TRBJ2-1|TRBV7-2|15|TRBD2
TGTGCCAGCAGCGCCCTAGCGGGAGATAAGGATGAGCAGTTCTTC
CASSALAGDKDEQFF
>-|TRBJ2-5|TRBV25-1|17|-
TGTGCCAGCAGTGAGGCTCCGGGGATGGGGCGGGTGGAGACCCAGTACTTC
CASSEAPGMGRVETQYF
>-|TRBJ2-3|TRBV27|15|TRBD1
TGTGCCAGCAGTGAAATGACAGGGGTTAGAGATACGCAGTATTTT
CASSEMTGVRDTQYF
>-|TRBJ2-3|TRBV1|14|-
TGCACCAGCAGCCAGCCGGGGGGGCCAGATACGCAGTATTTT
CTSSQPGGPDTQYF
>-|TRBJ2-5|TRBV18|13|-
TGTGCCAGCTCACCACCGGGTGGAGAGACCCAGTACTTC
CASSPPGGETQYF
>-|TRBJ1-2|TRBV5-6|17|TRBD1
TGTGCCAGCAGCCGAACCTACCTGGACAGGGTGGGCTATGGCTACACCTTC
CASSRTYLDRVGYGYTF
>-|TRBJ2-5|TRBV9|14|TRBD2
TGTGCCAGCAGCAACGGGGGGGCCCGAGAGACCCAGTACTTC
CASSNGGARETQYF
>few|TRBJ1-1|TRBV7-3|13|-
TGTGCCAGCAGCTTAGACAAGAACACTGAAGCTTTCTTT
CASSLDKNTEAFF
>-|TRBJ2-7|TRBV14|16|-
TGTGCCAGCAGCCAAGATCTGGGCCCAGCATCGTTCGAGCAGTACTTC
CASSQDLGPASFEQYF
>-|TRBJ1-2|TRBV6-1|13|-
TGTGCCAGCAGTGAAGCAGGTATCTATGGCTACACCTTC
CASSEAGIYGYTF
>once|TRBJ2-1|TRBV9|14|-
TGTGCCAGCAGCGTAGAGGCGCGGACGACGGAGCAGTTCTTC
CASSVEARTTEQFF
>-|TRBJ2-6|TRBV3-1|14|-
TGTGCCAGCAGCCAAGACTCTGGGGCCAACGTCCTGACTTTC
CASSQDSGANVLTF
>-|TRBJ2-5|TRBV6-1|15|TRBD1
TGTGCCAGCAGCCATCCGGGACAGACCTGGGAGACCCAGTACTTC
CASSHPGQTWETQYF
>-|TRBJ2-2|TRBV20-1|17|-
TGCAGTGCTAGAGCCTACGGGACCTTATCCCACACCGGGGAGCTGTTTTTT
CSARAYGTLSHTGELFF
>once|TRBJ1-1|TRBV3-1|14|-
TGTGCCAGCAGCCATACGGGCAGGTCCACTGAAGCTTTCTTT
CASSHTGRSTEAFF
>once|TRBJ1-2|TRBV9|15|-
TGTGCCAGCAGCGTAGCGGGACATAATAACTATGGCTACACCTTC
CASSVAGHNNYGYTF
>-|TRBJ2-7|TRBV5-6|12|-
TGTGCCAGCAGCTCCCTTGCCTACGAGCAGTACTTC
CASSSLAYEQYF
>-|TRBJ2-1|TRBV9|15|-
TGTGCCAGCAGCATTCGCGGGGGCCCCTACAATGAGCAGTTCTTC
CASSIRGGPYNEQFF